The 8 T cell receptor beta chains listed next were all sequenced from one sample in a study of shared T cell receptors in the human thymus. TCRdb's copy holds only in-frame clones and misses some; the assay was immunoSEQ multiplex PCR. Among hundreds of thousands of clones listed, over 75% were seen once. The data were also submitted as part of a second study, on human thymus T cells.

Sample: thymocytes. The receptors were sampled from a boy under three years old with a congenital heart defect.

The chain recombines TRBV28 with TRBJ2-7; D is uncertain. Trimming left V 4 bases short and J 0 bases short, with 13 bases between. This CDR3 is 15 amino acids long. The germline V gene encodes CDR1 MDHEN and CDR2 SYDVKM. The CDR3, as DNA: TGTGCCAGCAGTTGCCCCAGCGCGAACTCCTACGAGCAGTACTTC. Translating gives CASSCPSANSYEQYF.

The chain combines TRBV11-3 with TRBJ2-3, with 11 bases matching TRBD2. Germline CDR1 reads SGHNT; CDR2 reads YENEEA. The CDR3 sequence is 16 residues long. J lost 1 base, V lost 5 bases, and 5 bases had no gene match. CDR3 coding DNA: TGTGCCAGCAGCCATGGGACTAGCGGAGGCACAGATACGCAGTATTTT. Residues: CASSHGTSGGTDTQYF. The complete variable domain, with remaining parts taken from reference TRBV11-3 and TRBJ2-3, reads EAGVVQSPRYKIIEKKQPVAFWCNPISGHNTLYWYLQNLGQGPELLIRYENEEAVDDSQLPKDRFSAERLKGVDSTLKIQPAELGDSAVYLCASSHGTSGGTDTQYFGPGTRLTVL.

This chain connects TRBV5-5 to TRBJ1-1; maybe TRBD1 (5 bases). Between the trimmed V and J ends, which lost 4 bases and 1 base, there was a span of 11 bases. Germline CDR1 and CDR2: SGHKS and YYEKEE (reference sequence). CDR3 length: 14 residues. The CDR3 region has the DNA TGTGCCAGCAGCCACGGGCAGGGGAACACTGAAGCTTTCTTT. The encoded protein is CASSHGQGNTEAFF.

J is TRBJ2-5 and V is TRBV4-3; D possibly corresponds to TRBD2 (5 bases). The germline CDR1 and CDR2 sequences are LGHNA and YSLEER. The CDR3 has 15 amino acids. V gave up 1 base and J gave up 1 base, with 10 bases separating them. CDR3 coding DNA: TGCGCCAGCAGCCAAGGGACGGGGTCCCAAGAGACCCAGTACTTC. Translating it yields CASSQGTGSQETQYF.

The genes are TRBV27 and TRBJ2-1, with a possible D match to TRBD2 (6 bases). Germline assignment: CDR1 MNHEY and CDR2 SMNVEV (reference sequence). The CDR3 sequence is 15 residues long. V shed 2 bases and J shed 1 base, with 9 bases lying between them. CDR3 loop: CASSLNSGSYNEQFF. The CDR3 DNA reads as TGTGCCAGCAGTTTAAATAGCGGATCCTACAATGAGCAGTTCTTC.

In this sample, this clone turned up a few times. This sample also contains other DNA sequences that code for the same CDR3. The rearrangement uses TRBV18 and TRBJ2-7; TRBD1 matches 9 bases. Germline loops: CDR1 KGHSH, CDR2 LQKENI. Trimming took 6 bases from V and 2 from J; bases not matched to a gene: 5. The CDR3 spans 14 residues. The CDR3 protein is CASSPGTGTYEQYF. CDR3 DNA sequence: TGTGCCAGCTCGCCCGGGACAGGGACCTACGAGCAGTACTTC.

The chain combines TRBV4-2 with TRBJ1-4; D is undetermined. This CDR3 has 15 residues. V shed 4 bases and J shed 5 bases, with 14 bases lying between them. CDR1 is LGHNA, CDR2 YNFKEQ, per germline. The CDR3 bases are TGTGCCAGCAGCCGTTCGGTGGAGATCAATGAAAAACTGTTTTTT. Its protein is CASSRSVEINEKLFF.

The chain couples TRBV11-2 to TRBJ2-3; 7 nucleotides line up with TRBD2. Germline trimming cut 6 bases from V and 5 bases from J; bases unmatched to any gene: 5. The germline gives CDR1 SGHAT, CDR2 FQNNGV. The CDR3 runs to 13 residues. The CDR3 coding sequence is TGTGCCAGCAGGCATTGGGGGGGAGATACGCAGTATTTT. This encodes CASRHWGGDTQYF. Full variable domain (missing parts from reference TRBV11-2 and TRBJ2-3): EAGVAQSPRYKIIEKRQSVAFWCNPISGHATLYWYQQILGQGPKLLIQFQNNGVVDDSQLPKDRFSAERLKGVDSTLKIQPAKLEDSAVYLCASRHWGGDTQYFGPGTRLTVL.